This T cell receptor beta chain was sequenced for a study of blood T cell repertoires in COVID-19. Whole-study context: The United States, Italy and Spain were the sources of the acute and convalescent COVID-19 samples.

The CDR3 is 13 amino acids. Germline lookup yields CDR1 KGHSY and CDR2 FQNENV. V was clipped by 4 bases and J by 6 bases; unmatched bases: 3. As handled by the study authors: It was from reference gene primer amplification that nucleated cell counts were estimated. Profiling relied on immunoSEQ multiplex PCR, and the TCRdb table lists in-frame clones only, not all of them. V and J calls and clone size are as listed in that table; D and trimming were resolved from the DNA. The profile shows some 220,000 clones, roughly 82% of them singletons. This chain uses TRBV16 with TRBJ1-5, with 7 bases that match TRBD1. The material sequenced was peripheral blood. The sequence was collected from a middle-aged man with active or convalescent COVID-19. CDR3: CASSRQGIQPQHF. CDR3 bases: TGTGCCAGCAGCCGACAGGGAATTCAGCCCCAGCATTTT. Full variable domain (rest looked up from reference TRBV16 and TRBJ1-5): GEEVAQTPKHLVRGEGQKAKLYCAPIKGHSYVFWYQQVLKNEFKFLISFQNENVFDETGMPKERFSAKCLPNSPCSLEIQATKLEDSAVYFCASSRQGIQPQHFGDGTRLSIL.